This T cell receptor (beta chain) was sequenced during a study of control samples from healthy donors and cancer patients. The data were produced by immunoSEQ multiplex PCR, yet TCRdb's version contains in-frame clones alone and is incomplete. The repertoire holds around 120,000 clones, with 93% as singletons. CDR1 and CDR2 (germline): MNHEY, SVGAGI. V shed 8 bases and J shed 1 base, with 15 bases lying between them. The CDR3 consists of 15 residues. Specimen: blood. This sequence originates from a man between 25 and 39 years old in good health. The chain combines TRBV6-5 with TRBJ1-3; possible D gene TRBD1, 5 bases. The CDR3 is CASHGTDYSGNTIYF. CDR3 DNA sequence: TGTGCCAGCCATGGGACTGATTATTCTGGAAACACCATATATTTT.